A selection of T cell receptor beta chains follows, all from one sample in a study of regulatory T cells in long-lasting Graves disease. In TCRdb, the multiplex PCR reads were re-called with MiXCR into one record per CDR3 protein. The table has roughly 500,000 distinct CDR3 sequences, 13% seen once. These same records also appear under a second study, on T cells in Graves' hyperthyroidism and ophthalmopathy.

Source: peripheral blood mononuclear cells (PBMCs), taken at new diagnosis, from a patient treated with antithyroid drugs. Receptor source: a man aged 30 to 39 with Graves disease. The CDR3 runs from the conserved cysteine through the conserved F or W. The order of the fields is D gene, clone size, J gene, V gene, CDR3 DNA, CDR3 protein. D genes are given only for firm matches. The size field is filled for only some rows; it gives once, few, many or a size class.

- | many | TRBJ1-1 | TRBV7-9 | TGTGCCAGCAGCTTATATCCAGGGAGGACTGAAGCTTTCTTT | CASSLYPGRTEAFF
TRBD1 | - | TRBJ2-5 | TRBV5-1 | TGCGCCAGCAGCTTCACCCGGACAGGGGGCTTGGAGACCCAGTACTTC | CASSFTRTGGLETQYF
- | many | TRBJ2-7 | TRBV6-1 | TGTGCCACCTCCGGGAGATCCTACGAGCAGTACTTC | CATSGRSYEQYF
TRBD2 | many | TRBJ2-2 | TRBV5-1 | TGCGCCAGCAGGGGACTAGCGGGCACCGGGGAGCTGTTTTTT | CASRGLAGTGELFF
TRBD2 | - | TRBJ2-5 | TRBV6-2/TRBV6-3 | TGTGCCAGCAGACCACTAGCGCTCCAAGAGACCCAGTACTTC | CASRPLALQETQYF
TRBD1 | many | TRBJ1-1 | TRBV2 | TGTGCCAGCAAACGGGGACAGGGGGACACTGAAGCTTTCTTT | CASKRGQGDTEAFF
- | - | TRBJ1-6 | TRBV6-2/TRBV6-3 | TGTGCCAGCAGTGAACCACTGACTTCACCCCTCCACTTT | CASSEPLTSPLHF
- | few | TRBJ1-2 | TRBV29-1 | TGCAGCGTTGTAACAGGGTATGGCTACACCTTC | CSVVTGYGYTF
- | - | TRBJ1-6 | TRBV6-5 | TGTGCCAGCAGTTACTCGGCGGGTTTTTATAATTCACCCCTCCACTTT | CASSYSAGFYNSPLHF
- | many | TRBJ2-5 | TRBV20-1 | TGCAGTGCTAGAGCCAGGGTCAAAGAGACCCAGTACTTC | CSARARVKETQYF
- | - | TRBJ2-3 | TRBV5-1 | TGCGCCAGCAGCTTGCTGGGGGCGCGTGCAGATACGCAGTATTTT | CASSLLGARADTQYF
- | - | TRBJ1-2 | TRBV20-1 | TGCAGTGAGGGGGTGGGTGGCTACACCTTC | CSEGVGGYTF
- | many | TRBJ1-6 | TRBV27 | TGTGCCAGCAGTTCGGGCGCGGCAGGACATTTTCCCCTCCACTTT | CASSSGAAGHFPLHF
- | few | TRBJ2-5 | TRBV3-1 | TGTGCCAGCAGCCGGGAGAGAGGGGGAGAGTTGTATCAAGAGACCCAGTACTTC | CASSRERGGELYQETQYF
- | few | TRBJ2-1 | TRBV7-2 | TGTGCCACCTCAGATCTAATCTACAATGAGCAGTTCTTC | CATSDLIYNEQFF
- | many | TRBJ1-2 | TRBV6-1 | TGTGCCAGCAGTGAAGGTAGGGGCAGAGACTATGGCTACACCTTC | CASSEGRGRDYGYTF
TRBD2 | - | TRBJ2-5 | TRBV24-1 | TGTGCCACCAGTTATCCCGGGACTAGCATCGAGACCCAGTACTTC | CATSYPGTSIETQYF
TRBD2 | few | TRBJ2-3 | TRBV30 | TGTGCCTGGACCGGGGGGACTAGCGGGTACACAGATACGCAGTATTTT | CAWTGGTSGYTDTQYF
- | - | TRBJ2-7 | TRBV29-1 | TGCAGCGCAAGCTTCCAGGGGCTGGACGAGCAGTACTTC | CSASFQGLDEQYF
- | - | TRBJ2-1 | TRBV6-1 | TGTGCCAGCCGGACTTCCGGGACATTAAAGGACAATGAGCAGTTCTTC | CASRTSGTLKDNEQFF
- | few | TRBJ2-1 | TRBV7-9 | TGTGCCAGCAGCGCCCCACCCCGCGTCGGTGAGCAGTTCTTC | CASSAPPRVGEQFF
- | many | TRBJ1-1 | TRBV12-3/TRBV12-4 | TGTGCCAGCAGTCTTGGGGGGGGGAGGGTGAACACTGAAGCTTTCTTT | CASSLGGGRVNTEAFF
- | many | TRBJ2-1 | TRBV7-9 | TGTGCCAGCAGCTTACCTAGTAAGCGGGATGAGCAGTTCTTC | CASSLPSKRDEQFF
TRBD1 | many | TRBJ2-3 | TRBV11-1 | TGTGCCAGCAGCTTACCCGGACAGGGGGGGCCAGATACGCAGTATTTT | CASSLPGQGGPDTQYF
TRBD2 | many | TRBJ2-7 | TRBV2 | TGTGCCAGGGCTGTTATAGCGGGAGCTGTTGAGCAGTACTTC | CARAVIAGAVEQYF
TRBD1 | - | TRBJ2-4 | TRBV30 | TGTGCCTGGAGCATAGACAGGGTTAACATTCAGTACTTC | CAWSIDRVNIQYF
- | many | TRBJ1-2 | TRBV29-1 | TGCAGCGATTTAGACGGAGGCTATGGCTACACCTTC | CSDLDGGYGYTF
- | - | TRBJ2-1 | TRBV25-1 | TGTGCCAGCAGTGGACTGGGAGGTTGGAATGGGCAGTTCTTC | CASSGLGGWNGQFF
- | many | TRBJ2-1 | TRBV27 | TGTGCCAGCCTGGAAGCGGGTTCTGGCAATGAGCAGTTCTTC | CASLEAGSGNEQFF
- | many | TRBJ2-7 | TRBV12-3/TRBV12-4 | TGTGCCAGCACCGGGTCCGGCGGGCACTACGAGCAGTACTTC | CASTGSGGHYEQYF
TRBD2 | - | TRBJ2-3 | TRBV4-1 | TGCGCCAGCAGCCGCGCCCGACTAGCGGCCCCGAATACGCAGTATTTT | CASSRARLAAPNTQYF
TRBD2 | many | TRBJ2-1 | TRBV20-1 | TGCAGTGCCCAGACTAGCGGGAGACGGACCTACAATGAGCAGTTCTTC | CSAQTSGRRTYNEQFF
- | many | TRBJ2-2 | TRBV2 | TGTGCCAGCAGTGCCGGGGAGCTGTTTTTT | CASSAGELFF
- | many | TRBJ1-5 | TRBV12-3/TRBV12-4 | TGTGCCAGCAGTTTAAACTTTGGGGGTCAGCCCCAGCATTTT | CASSLNFGGQPQHF
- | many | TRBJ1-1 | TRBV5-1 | TGCGCCAGCAGCTCGGACACAAACACTGAAGCTTTCTTT | CASSSDTNTEAFF
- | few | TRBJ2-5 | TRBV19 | TGTGCCAGTAGTAAATGGGAGACCCAGTACTTC | CASSKWETQYF
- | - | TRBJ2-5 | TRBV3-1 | TGTGCCAGCAGCCAAGATCGTTCCTCTCAGACCCAGTACTTC | CASSQDRSSQTQYF
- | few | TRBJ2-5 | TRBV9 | TGTGCCAGCAGCGTAGTGGGCGGTGAGGAGACCCAGTACTTC | CASSVVGGEETQYF